This T cell receptor beta chain was captured in a study of blood T cell repertoires in COVID-19. Background on the study: PBMCs, B-cell-depleted T cells, or T cells were the source of the cDNA or gDNA that made up the material.

Living in about two dozen US areas, the participants were between roughly 18 and 90 years of age. Exposed enrollees had met someone with a PCR-confirmed or clinician-diagnosed COVID-19 case at some point within the 2 weeks before study entry. As processed by the authors: Nucleated cell number was recorded as an estimate derived from reference gene primer amplification. Sequencing was performed with immunoSEQ multiplex PCR; in TCRdb, only in-frame clones are kept and a portion is missing. V, J and clone size are taken as reported in that table, and D and trimming were inferred from the DNA itself. The sample has some 360,000 clones; 85% to 90% are singletons. The CDR3 runs 16 residues. The V and J ends lost 1 base and 8 bases, in that order; junction bases with no gene match: 11. Germline V gene lookup returns CDR1 SGHTA and CDR2 FQGTGA.

Sequencing input: PBMCs or T cells enriched from blood (not recorded which). This TCR was recovered from a woman between 25 and 40 years old who had been exposed to COVID-19. The chain joins TRBV7-3 to TRBJ2-3, with TRBD2 matching over 8 bases. CDR3 amino acids: CASSLRAGDPGTTQYF. The CDR3, as DNA: TGTGCCAGCAGCTTAAGAGCGGGAGACCCCGGGACTACGCAGTATTTT.